The 16 T cell receptor beta chains given below trace back to one sample, sequenced in a study of cytomegalovirus exposure and HLA in healthy donors (TCRdb year 2017). Library creation used the immunoSEQ multiplex PCR assay. The multiplex PCR relied on a mix of 60 forward primers for TCR Vbeta segments and 13 reverse primers for TCR Jbeta segments. Drawn from immuneACCESS, this table holds only the in-frame rearrangements with V and J called that TCRdb kept. Clones are partly lost; checked studies trace under half to an unresolved V gene and leave the rest unexplained. The sample table contains fewer than 95,000 clones; only one count was recorded for roughly 60% of them. The ten top clones hold 20% to 25% of the sample. The sample was PBMCs. The receptors come from a woman between 50 and 59 years old in good health and CMV-seropositive.

The V gene is TRBV6-4, the J gene TRBJ1-5, with no clear D. CDR1 and CDR2 from the germline V gene are MRHNA and SNTAGT. V was trimmed by 9 bases and J by 0 bases, leaving 12 bases between them. The CDR3 covers 14 residues. CDR3 DNA: TGTGCCAGAGAGGGAGGGCATAGCAATCAGCCCCAGCATTTT. Translated: CAREGGHSNQPQHF.

The sample holds many counts of this clone. This rearrangement joins TRBV2 to TRBJ1-5; 9 bases align to TRBD1. Trimming took 8 bases from V and 4 from J; bases not matched to a gene: 6. From germline, CDR1 is SNHLY and CDR2 FYNNEI. The CDR3 is 14 residues long. Here the CDR3 reads CASRQTGGNQPQHF. As DNA, the CDR3 is TGTGCCAGCCGCCAGACAGGGGGGAATCAGCCCCAGCATTTT.

This clone was recorded once. V and J are TRBV2 and TRBJ2-2; 10 bases align to TRBD1. The CDR3 is 16 amino acids. Germline CDR1 and CDR2: SNHLY and FYNNEI. V was pared by 6 bases and J by 9 bases, with 13 bases of the junction left unmatched. CDR3 protein: CASSQTGGAGRRELFF. The CDR3, as DNA: TGTGCCAGCAGCCAGACAGGGGGCGCAGGCCGCAGGGAGCTGTTTTTT.

The V call is TRBV11-2, the J call TRBJ2-1; TRBD1 aligns across 7 bases. V shed 6 bases, J shed 7 bases, and the junction held 15 bases outside the gene matches. Germline CDR1 SGHAT, CDR2 FQNNGV. The CDR3 sequence is 16 residues long. The CDR3 sequence is CASRLLRGPLGNEQFF. For the CDR3, the DNA is TGTGCCAGCAGATTATTGAGGGGGCCTCTGGGGAATGAGCAGTTCTTC.

The chain carries TRBV6-1 and TRBJ2-7; D unclear. This CDR3 is 13 amino acids long. Trimming cost V 5 bases and J 6 bases, with 14 bases left between them. Germline-derived CDR1 and CDR2 are MNHNS and SASEGT. The CDR3 protein is CASSIQSLGEQYF. For the CDR3, the DNA is TGTGCCAGCAGTATACAGTCCCTGGGCGAGCAGTACTTC.

This chain links TRBV7-9 with TRBJ2-1; 10 bases match TRBD2. The CDR3 is made up of 15 amino acids. CDR1 is SEHNR, CDR2 FQNEAQ, per germline (reference sequence). V gave up 1 base and J gave up 7 bases; unmatched junction bases: 4. CDR3 amino acids: CASSLGSGGANEQFF. CDR3 coding DNA: TGTGCCAGCAGCTTAGGAAGCGGGGGGGCAAATGAGCAGTTCTTC.

This chain links TRBV5-1 with TRBJ1-2; 9 bases are a match to TRBD1. V lost 6 bases to trimming and J lost 2 bases; unmatched junction nucleotides: 5. The CDR3 contains 14 residues. Germline CDR1 and CDR2: SGHRS and YFSETQ. The CDR3 sequence is CASKVTGGNYGYTF. Here the CDR3 DNA reads TGCGCCAGCAAAGTTACAGGGGGCAACTATGGCTACACCTTC. The full variable domain, its missing parts supplied by reference TRBV5-1 and TRBJ1-2, is KAGVTQTPRYLIKTRGQQVTLSCSPISGHRSVSWYQQTPGQGLQFLFEYFSETQRNKGNFPGRFSGRQFSNSRSEMNVSTLELGDSALYLCASKVTGGNYGYTFGSGTRLTVV.

The chain has TRBV6-5 and TRBJ2-1, with 7 bases aligning to TRBD2. The J segment lost 0 bases and the V segment lost 4 bases, leaving 6 bases of the junction unmatched. CDR3 length: 16 amino acids. Looked up from germline, CDR1 is MNHEY and CDR2 is SVGAGI. The CDR3 sequence: CASSWDYRSSYNEQFF. DNA for the CDR3: TGTGCCAGCAGTTGGGACTACCGGAGCTCCTACAATGAGCAGTTCTTC.

The V and J genes are TRBV28 and TRBJ1-4; tentative D call: TRBD1 (6 bases). The germline V gene has CDR1 MDHEN and CDR2 SYDVKM. Trimming removed 6 bases at V and 14 bases at J, with 16 bases between. The CDR3 length is 12 residues. The CDR3 spells CASSRPGTLLFF. The CDR3 bases are TGTGCCAGCAGCCGTCCCGGGACATTGCTGTTTTTT.

The rearrangement links TRBV5-6 to TRBJ2-7; TRBD2 is a possible D gene (6 bases). This CDR3 has 14 amino acids. Per germline, CDR1 SGHDT and CDR2 YYEEEE. The V gene lost 4 bases and the J gene lost 4 bases, with 15 bases spanning the gap. The CDR3 bases are TGTGCCAGCAGCCCGGAGGGCGGCGCTTACGAGCAGTACTTC. Translating it yields CASSPEGGAYEQYF. The entire variable domain, with the rest obtained from reference TRBV5-6 and TRBJ2-7, is as follows: DAGVTQSPTHLIKTRGQQVTLRCSPKSGHDTVSWYQQALGQGPQFIFQYYEEEERQRGNFPDRFSGHQFPNYSSELNVNALLLGDSALYLCASSPEGGAYEQYFGPGTRLTVT.

The chain recombines TRBV5-4 with TRBJ1-1; no definite D call. The CDR3 runs 15 residues. Per the germline V gene, CDR1 is SGHNT and CDR2 is YYREEE (reference sequence). Trimming pared 0 bases from V and 0 bases from J, leaving 9 bases between. The CDR3 loop reads CASSLGGTMNTEAFF. In DNA, the CDR3 is TGTGCCAGCAGCTTGGGCGGCACCATGAACACTGAAGCTTTCTTT.

V gene TRBV28 combines with J gene TRBJ1-2; D is unresolved. The germline CDR1 and CDR2 sequences are MDHEN and SYDVKM. The V end lost 6 bases, the J end lost 2 bases, and 13 bases lay between the germline ends. This CDR3 region has 14 residues. The CDR3 nucleotides are TGTGCCAGCAGGGTCGGGTCATCCAACTATGGCTACACCTTC. Translated: CASRVGSSNYGYTF.

This chain connects TRBV7-8 to TRBJ1-3; the match to TRBD1 covers 9 bases. V dropped 5 bases and J dropped 1; count of bases not matched to a gene: 6. The germline V gene encodes CDR1 SGHVS and CDR2 FQNEAQ. The CDR3 is made up of 16 amino acids. The CDR3 DNA sequence: TGTGCCAGCAGCAGACAGGGGGAGATGTCTGGAAACACCATATATTTT. This encodes CASSRQGEMSGNTIYF.

This clone appeared once. J is TRBJ2-1 and V is TRBV9; a possible D gene is TRBD1 (5 bases). This CDR3 has 16 amino acids. Germline lookup yields CDR1 SGDLS and CDR2 YYNGEE. Trimming cost V 0 bases and J 6 bases, with 16 bases left between them. The CDR3, as DNA: TGTGCCAGCAGCGTAGAGTGGCAGGGTCGGTTCAATGAGCAGTTCTTC. Translation: CASSVEWQGRFNEQFF.

This clone was seen a few times. The chain employs TRBV28 and TRBJ2-5; 8 bases line up with TRBD1. The CDR3 is made up of 14 amino acids. V gave up 4 bases and J gave up 3 bases; unmatched junction bases: 4. Germline assignment: CDR1 MDHEN and CDR2 SYDVKM. The CDR3 protein is CASSSPDREETQYF. DNA of the CDR3: TGTGCCAGCAGTTCGCCGGACAGGGAAGAGACCCAGTACTTC.

The genes are TRBV13 and TRBJ2-7; tentative D call: TRBD1 (6 bases). The V end was cut by 5 bases, the J end by 0 bases, with 11 bases between. The CDR3 has 14 residues. The germline gives CDR1 PRHDT, CDR2 FYEKMQ (reference sequence). The chain's CDR3 is CASSGTRSSYEQYF. Here the CDR3 DNA reads TGTGCCAGCAGCGGGACAAGGAGCTCCTACGAGCAGTACTTC. Supplemented by reference TRBV13 and TRBJ2-7, the full variable domain reads AAGVIQSPRHLIKEKRETATLKCYPIPRHDTVYWYQQGPGQDPQFLISFYEKMQSDKGSIPDRFSAQQFSDYHSELNMSSLELGDSALYFCASSGTRSSYEQYFGPGTRLTVT.